This T cell receptor (beta chain) was documented in a study of blood T cell repertoires in COVID-19. Original processing notes: Scientists estimated how many nucleated cells there were by amplifying reference gene primers. Clones were read by immunoSEQ multiplex PCR, and TCRdb kept only the in-frame ones, dropping some. The DNA gave D and trimming, while V, J and clone size come from that table. The profile covers roughly 68,000 clones, with roughly 85% appearing a single time and roughly 20% taken by the ten largest. The CDR3 has 14 residues. V lost 0 bases and J 1 base, leaving 7 bases between the germline ends. The germline V gene encodes CDR1 SGDLS and CDR2 YYNGEE.

Sequenced sample: peripheral blood. This TCR came from a man between 50 and 59 years old with acute or convalescent COVID-19. The chain is built from TRBV9 and TRBJ1-1; D gene uncertain. Written as DNA, the CDR3 is TGTGCCAGCAGCGTAGTACCACAGAACACTGAAGCTTTCTTT. Translated: CASSVVPQNTEAFF.